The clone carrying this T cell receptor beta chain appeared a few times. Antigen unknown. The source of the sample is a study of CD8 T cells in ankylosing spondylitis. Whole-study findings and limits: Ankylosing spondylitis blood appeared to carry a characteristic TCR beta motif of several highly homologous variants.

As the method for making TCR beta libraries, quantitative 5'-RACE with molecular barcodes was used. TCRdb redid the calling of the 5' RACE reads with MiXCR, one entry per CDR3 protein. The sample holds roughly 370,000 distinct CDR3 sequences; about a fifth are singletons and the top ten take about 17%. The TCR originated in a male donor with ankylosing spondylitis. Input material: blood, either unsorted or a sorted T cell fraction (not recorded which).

The CDR3 spells CAISESRGGDEQFF. In DNA form, the CDR3 reads TGTGCCATCAGTGAGTCTCGTGGGGGTGATGAGCAGTTCTTC. The J gene is TRBJ2-1, the V gene TRBV10-3; D is perhaps TRBD1 or TRBD2 (5 bases each). The CDR3 is 14 amino acids. Between the trimmed V and J ends, which lost 0 bases and 8 bases, there was a span of 11 bases. Per germline, CDR1 ENHRY and CDR2 SYGVKD.